This T cell receptor beta chain was retrieved from a study of blood T cell repertoires in COVID-19. Study context: From T cells, B-cell-depleted T cells, or PBMCs came the material, which was cDNA or gDNA.

This clone was seen a few times. Using immunoSEQ multiplex PCR, the repertoire was profiled, and TCRdb retains in-frame clones only, with some absent. The profile covers fewer than 200,000 clones, with around 81% appearing a single time and roughly 12% taken by the ten largest. The J segment lost 3 bases and the V segment lost 0 bases, leaving 5 bases of the junction unmatched. Looked up from germline, CDR1 is LGHNA and CDR2 is YNFKEQ. The CDR3 is made up of 16 amino acids. Sequencing was performed on peripheral blood. This chain uses TRBV4-2 with TRBJ1-5, with 7 bases lining up with TRBD1. The receptor was derived from a woman older than 75 with COVID-19, enrolled during active disease. The chain's CDR3 is CASSQDWDSYNQPQHF. CDR3 coding DNA: TGTGCCAGCAGCCAAGATTGGGACAGTTACAATCAGCCCCAGCATTTT.